This T cell receptor (beta chain) comes out of a study of patients and donors after allogeneic stem cell transplantation. CDR1 and CDR2 from the germline V gene are SGHTA and FQGNSA. The CDR3 loop spans 11 amino acids. Trimming shortened V by 7 bases and J by 9 bases, and 9 bases separated the two germline ends. Each CDR3 protein is one row after TCRdb ran MiXCR on the RT-PCR reads. The data hold roughly 960,000 distinct CDR3 sequences, with approximately 18% observed a single time. The chain carries TRBV7-2 and TRBJ2-2; D remains ambiguous. This sequence was found in a human donor who was either an allogeneic HSCT recipient or a stem cell or donor lymphocyte infusion donor (not recorded which). It is not recorded whose cells these are; they may come from a transplant donor. The sample taken for sequencing was blood, either unsorted or a sorted T cell fraction (not recorded which). This CDR3 reads CASTLRRELFF. The CDR3 DNA sequence: TGTGCCAGCACCCTCCGCCGGGAGCTGTTTTTT.